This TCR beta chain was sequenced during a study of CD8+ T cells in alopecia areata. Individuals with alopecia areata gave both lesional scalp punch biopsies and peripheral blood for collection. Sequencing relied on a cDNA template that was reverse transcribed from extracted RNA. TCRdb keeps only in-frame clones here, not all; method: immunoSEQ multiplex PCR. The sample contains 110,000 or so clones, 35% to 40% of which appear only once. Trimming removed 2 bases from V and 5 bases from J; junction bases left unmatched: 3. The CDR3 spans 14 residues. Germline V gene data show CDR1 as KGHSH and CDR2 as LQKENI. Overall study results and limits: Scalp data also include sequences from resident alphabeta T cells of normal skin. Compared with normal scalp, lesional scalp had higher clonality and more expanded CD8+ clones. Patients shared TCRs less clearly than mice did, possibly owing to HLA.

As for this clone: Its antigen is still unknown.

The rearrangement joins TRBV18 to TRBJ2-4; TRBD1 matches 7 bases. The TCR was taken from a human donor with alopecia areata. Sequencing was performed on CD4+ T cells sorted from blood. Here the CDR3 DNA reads TGTGCCAGCTCACCATACACAGGGGAAAACATTCAGTACTTC. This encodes CASSPYTGENIQYF.